These T cell receptor beta chains were read from a single sample in a study of CD4 T cells in relation to SARS-CoV-2 and coronaviruses. Sequencing used immunoSEQ multiplex PCR; TCRdb keeps in-frame clones, though not all of them. The sample includes 9,000 to 13,000 clones, under 80% seen only once; the top ten take roughly 17%. Their antigens remain unidentified. The specimen was CD4+ T cells from PBMCs, cultured in vitro. The receptor source for this set is a human donor in good health. Each CDR3 is given with its conserved first and last residue. The order of the fields is CDR3 DNA, CDR3 protein, D gene, J gene, V gene, clone size. D genes are given only for firm matches. Part of the rows lack a size; the others show once, few, many or a class for expanded clones.

DNA: TGTGCCAGCACCTCAAGTCCCTACGAGCAGTACTTC
CDR3: CASTSSPYEQYF
D: .
J: TRBJ2-7
V: TRBV12-3/TRBV12-4
size: .

DNA: TGCAGTGCTAGTTCGACTAGCGGGAGCTTGGGCGAGCAGTACTTC
CDR3: CSASSTSGSLGEQYF
D: TRBD2
J: TRBJ2-7
V: TRBV20-1
size: few

DNA: TGTGCCTGGAGAGTTCCACACCACAGCTCCTACGAGCAGTACTTC
CDR3: CAWRVPHHSSYEQYF
D: .
J: TRBJ2-7
V: TRBV30
size: .

DNA: TGTGCCAGCAGTTTATCGCACCCTGGAAACACCATATATTTT
CDR3: CASSLSHPGNTIYF
D: .
J: TRBJ1-3
V: TRBV27
size: .

DNA: TGTGCCAGCAGCTCCCTAGACAGGGGGGAGCAGTACTTC
CDR3: CASSSLDRGEQYF
D: TRBD1
J: TRBJ2-7
V: TRBV7-9
size: .

DNA: TGTGCCAGCAGCTTAGGTGGGGGGGTCAATGAGCAGTTCTTC
CDR3: CASSLGGGVNEQFF
D: TRBD2
J: TRBJ2-1
V: TRBV7-7
size: once

DNA: TGTGCTAGTGGTCCCCTTGGAGATTCCGGCGAGTACAATGAGCAGTTCTTC
CDR3: CASGPLGDSGEYNEQFF
D: .
J: TRBJ2-1
V: TRBV12-5
size: .

DNA: TGTGCCATCAGTGAGTCGGACAGGGAGTACGAGCAGTACTTC
CDR3: CAISESDREYEQYF
D: TRBD1
J: TRBJ2-7
V: TRBV10-3
size: .

DNA: TGTGCCACCAGTGGGCCAGGGGCCCAAGAGACCCAGTACTTC
CDR3: CATSGPGAQETQYF
D: .
J: TRBJ2-5
V: TRBV24-1
size: .

DNA: TGCGCCAGCAGCCAAGTTTTACAGTTACTCTTGGGGGGCTACACCTTC
CDR3: CASSQVLQLLLGGYTF
D: .
J: TRBJ1-2
V: TRBV4-3
size: .

DNA: TGTGCCAGTAGTATAGAGGTAGGATTTAATTCACCCCTCCACTTT
CDR3: CASSIEVGFNSPLHF
D: .
J: TRBJ1-6
V: TRBV19
size: few

DNA: TGTGCCAGCAGCAGCGACCCTCAGGCTCCAGGAAACATTCAGTACTTC
CDR3: CASSSDPQAPGNIQYF
D: .
J: TRBJ2-4
V: TRBV27
size: .

DNA: TGTGCCAGCAGCACCTTTCTAGCGGGAGGTCAAGAGCAGTACTTC
CDR3: CASSTFLAGGQEQYF
D: TRBD2
J: TRBJ2-7
V: TRBV7-2
size: .

DNA: TGTGCCAGCAGCCGGACGACAGACTCTGGAAACACCATATATTTT
CDR3: CASSRTTDSGNTIYF
D: .
J: TRBJ1-3
V: TRBV3-1/TRBV3-2
size: few

DNA: TGTGCCAGCAGCGTGTCCGGGGGGAACACAGATACGCAGTATTTT
CDR3: CASSVSGGNTDTQYF
D: TRBD2
J: TRBJ2-3
V: TRBV9
size: .

DNA: TGTGCCAGCAGCAAGGGTTTACGGGAGTATTTT
CDR3: CASSKGLREYF
D: .
J: TRBJ2-3
V: TRBV27
size: .

DNA: TGTGCCAGTAGCTACCTGACAGAAAACTATGGCTACACCTTC
CDR3: CASSYLTENYGYTF
D: .
J: TRBJ1-2
V: TRBV19
size: few

DNA: TGTGCCAGTAGTTTCAATGGGGAACTCGAGCAGTACTTC
CDR3: CASSFNGELEQYF
D: .
J: TRBJ2-7
V: TRBV19
size: .

DNA: TGTGCCTGGTTCAGGGGAAAATTGGGCACTGAAGCTTTCTTT
CDR3: CAWFRGKLGTEAFF
D: .
J: TRBJ1-1
V: TRBV30
size: .

DNA: TGTGCCAGTAGTGCTCCTCGGGACAGGGGACCTGAAGCTTTCTTT
CDR3: CASSAPRDRGPEAFF
D: TRBD1
J: TRBJ1-1
V: TRBV19
size: .

DNA: TGTGCCAGCTCACCATCTCTCACAGACCAAGAGACCCAGTACTTC
CDR3: CASSPSLTDQETQYF
D: .
J: TRBJ2-5
V: TRBV18
size: .

DNA: TGTGCCAGCAGCTTCAGCTGGACAGCGCCTAACTATGGCTACACCTTC
CDR3: CASSFSWTAPNYGYTF
D: .
J: TRBJ1-2
V: TRBV7-2
size: .

DNA: TGCAGCGTTGAAGTAGGGACAGGGTACGAGCAGTACTTC
CDR3: CSVEVGTGYEQYF
D: TRBD1
J: TRBJ2-7
V: TRBV29-1
size: .

DNA: TGCGCCAGCAGCTTGGGAGGCGGGGGGGTTTCCTACAATGAGCAGTTCTTC
CDR3: CASSLGGGGVSYNEQFF
D: TRBD2
J: TRBJ2-1
V: TRBV5-1
size: .

DNA: TGTGCCAGCAGCGTAGCGGACAGCTCCTCATACGAGCAGTACTTC
CDR3: CASSVADSSSYEQYF
D: .
J: TRBJ2-7
V: TRBV9
size: .

DNA: TGTGCCAGCAGCCAACGCCAGAACTGGGATGAGCAGTTCTTC
CDR3: CASSQRQNWDEQFF
D: .
J: TRBJ2-1
V: TRBV4-2
size: .

DNA: TGTGCCAGCAGTGTGGACGGAAATTCACCCCTCCACTTT
CDR3: CASSVDGNSPLHF
D: .
J: TRBJ1-6
V: TRBV2
size: few

DNA: TGTGCCAGTAGTATCGGGCTTGAGGTCTATGGCTACACCTTC
CDR3: CASSIGLEVYGYTF
D: .
J: TRBJ1-2
V: TRBV19
size: .

DNA: TGTGCCAGCACCCAGGACAGGGTTAATTCACCCCTCCACTTT
CDR3: CASTQDRVNSPLHF
D: TRBD1
J: TRBJ1-6
V: TRBV2
size: .

DNA: TGTGCCAGCAGCTTAGCCGAGTTTGGGGGAGGGCAGTTCTTC
CDR3: CASSLAEFGGGQFF
D: .
J: TRBJ2-1
V: TRBV7-9
size: .

DNA: TGTGCCAGTAGGGGACTAGCGGAAGAGACCCAGTACTTC
CDR3: CASRGLAEETQYF
D: TRBD2
J: TRBJ2-5
V: TRBV19
size: .

DNA: TGTGCCAGCAGTTCGTCGGGGCAGGGGTGGCGAGAGACCCAGTACTTC
CDR3: CASSSSGQGWRETQYF
D: .
J: TRBJ2-5
V: TRBV28
size: .

DNA: TGTGCCAGCAGCTTGGGGCTTTCCTATAATTCACCCCTCCACTTT
CDR3: CASSLGLSYNSPLHF
D: .
J: TRBJ1-6
V: TRBV5-6
size: .

DNA: TGTGCCAGCAGCTTACAGTCCGGGGGCTGGGACACTGAAGCTTTCTTT
CDR3: CASSLQSGGWDTEAFF
D: .
J: TRBJ1-1
V: TRBV13
size: .

DNA: TGTGCCAGCAGCCAAATTCCCGGGGAGAATTCACCCCTCCACTTT
CDR3: CASSQIPGENSPLHF
D: .
J: TRBJ1-6
V: TRBV3-1/TRBV3-2
size: few

DNA: TGCAGCGTTGATTCGGGGGCAGGCTCCTACAATGAGCAGTTCTTC
CDR3: CSVDSGAGSYNEQFF
D: .
J: TRBJ2-1
V: TRBV29-1
size: once

DNA: TGTGCCAGCAGCTTGGACAGGGGGTACTCTGGAAACACCATATATTTT
CDR3: CASSLDRGYSGNTIYF
D: TRBD1
J: TRBJ1-3
V: TRBV5-6
size: .

DNA: TGTGCCAGCAGTCCAACACAGGGGGGTAGACATCAGCCCCAGCATTTT
CDR3: CASSPTQGGRHQPQHF
D: TRBD1
J: TRBJ1-5
V: TRBV28
size: few

DNA: TGCGCCAGCAGCCACGGACAGAAGTCTGGAAACACCATATATTTT
CDR3: CASSHGQKSGNTIYF
D: .
J: TRBJ1-3
V: TRBV4-1
size: .

DNA: TGTGCCAGCAGTATACAGGGGACCGGGGAGCTGTTTTTT
CDR3: CASSIQGTGELFF
D: TRBD1
J: TRBJ2-2
V: TRBV27
size: once

DNA: TGTGCCAGCAGTCCCAGAACAGCGGGGACCACCTACAATGAGCAGTTCTTC
CDR3: CASSPRTAGTTYNEQFF
D: TRBD2
J: TRBJ2-1
V: TRBV6-2/TRBV6-3
size: few